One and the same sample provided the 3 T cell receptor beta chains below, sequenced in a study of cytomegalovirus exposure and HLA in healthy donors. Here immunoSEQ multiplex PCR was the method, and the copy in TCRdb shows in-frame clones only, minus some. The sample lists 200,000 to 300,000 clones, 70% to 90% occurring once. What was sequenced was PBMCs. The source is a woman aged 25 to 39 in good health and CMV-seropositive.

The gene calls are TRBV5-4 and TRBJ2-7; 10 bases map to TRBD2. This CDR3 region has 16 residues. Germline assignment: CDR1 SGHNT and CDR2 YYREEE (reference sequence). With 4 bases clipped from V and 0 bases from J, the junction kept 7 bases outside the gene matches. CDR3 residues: CASSTDLAGDSYEQYF. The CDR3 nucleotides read TGTGCCAGCAGCACCGACCTAGCGGGAGACTCCTACGAGCAGTACTTC.

CDR3 sequence (DNA): TGTGCCAGCAGCTTGGGGGGACTAGCGGGAGAGGCCTACGAGCAGTACTTC. Translation: CASSLGGLAGEAYEQYF. The chain combines TRBV5-6 with TRBJ2-7; 14 bases fit TRBD2. The V gene's germline CDR1 is SGHDT and CDR2 YYEEEE. Losses at the gene ends were 0 bases for V and 2 bases for J; bases not matched to a gene: 4. This CDR3 spans 17 amino acids.

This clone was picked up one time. CDR3 loop: CAWSAREAFF. Here the CDR3 DNA reads TGTGCCTGGAGTGCCCGTGAAGCTTTCTTT. The chain has TRBV30 and TRBJ1-1; D not resolved. There are 10 residues in the CDR3. Trimming left V 1 base short and J 7 bases short, with 4 bases between. The germline gives CDR1 GTSNPN, CDR2 SVGIG (reference sequence).